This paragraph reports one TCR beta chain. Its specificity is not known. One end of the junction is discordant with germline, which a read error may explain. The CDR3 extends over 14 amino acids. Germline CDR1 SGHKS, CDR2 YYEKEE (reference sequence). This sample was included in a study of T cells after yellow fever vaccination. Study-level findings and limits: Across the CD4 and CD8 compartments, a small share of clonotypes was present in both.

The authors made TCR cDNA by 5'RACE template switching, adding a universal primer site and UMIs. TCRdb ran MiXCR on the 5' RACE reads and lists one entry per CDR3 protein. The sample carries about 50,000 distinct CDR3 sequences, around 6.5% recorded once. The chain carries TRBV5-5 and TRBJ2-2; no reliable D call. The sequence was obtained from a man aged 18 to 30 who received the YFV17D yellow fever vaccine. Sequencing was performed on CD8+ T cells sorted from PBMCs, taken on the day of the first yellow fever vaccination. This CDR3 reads CASSLYGNTWELFF. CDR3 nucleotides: TGTGCCAGCAGCCTGTATGGTAACACCTGGGAGCTGTTTTTT.